This entry lists 32 T cell receptor beta chains sequenced from one sample in a study of long-term antiretroviral therapy in people with HIV. Running of the v3.0 immunoSEQ assay took place at survey level. Generated by immunoSEQ multiplex PCR, the TCRdb table keeps only in-frame clones and is missing some. In the table there are some 11,000 clones, under 85% of which are singletons. The material was unsorted PBMCs, obtained 3.4 years after starting antiretroviral therapy. These receptors came from a man aged 35 to 55 with HIV.

The CDR3 here is CASSLEPASGPSGYEQYF. The CDR3 DNA follows: TGCGCCAGCAGCTTGGAGCCGGCTAGCGGCCCCTCCGGCTACGAGCAGTACTTC. The genes are TRBV5-1 and TRBJ2-7; 7 bases map to TRBD2. After removal of 0 bases from V and 3 bases from J, the junction contained 15 bases not matched to a gene. The CDR3 runs 18 residues. Per the germline V gene, CDR1 is SGHRS and CDR2 is YFSETQ.

V and J are TRBV7-6 and TRBJ2-7; D is possibly TRBD1 (5 bases). Trimming removed 5 bases from V and 4 bases from J, with 15 bases in between. Germline CDR1 and CDR2: SGHVS and FNYEAQ. The CDR3 is 14 amino acids. Here the CDR3 reads CASSGKGRWYEQYF. CDR3 DNA: TGTGCCAGCAGCGGGAAGGGGCGGTGGTACGAGCAGTACTTC.

The J gene is TRBJ1-5, the V gene TRBV7-9; D remains ambiguous. The CDR3 has 15 residues. In germline, CDR1 is SEHNR, CDR2 FQNEAQ (reference sequence). Trimming took off 3 bases at V and 0 bases at J, with 9 bases between the two ends. Here the CDR3 reads CASSFDGSSNQPQHF. The CDR3 nucleotides read TGTGCCAGCAGCTTTGATGGCTCTAGCAATCAGCCCCAGCATTTT.

This clone was recorded only once. This sequence joins TRBV5-1 and TRBJ2-2, with 10 bases matching TRBD2. After removal of 4 bases from V and 0 bases from J, the junction contained 6 bases not matched to a gene. The CDR3 consists of 17 residues. Germline assignment: CDR1 SGHRS and CDR2 YFSETQ. CDR3 coding DNA: TGCGCCAGCAGCAGCAGAGCGGGAGGGCCGAACACCGGGGAGCTGTTTTTT. This codes for CASSSRAGGPNTGELFF.

V usage is TRBV29-1 and J usage is TRBJ2-3; D may be TRBD2 (7 bases). The CDR3 loop spans 10 amino acids. From germline, CDR1 is SQVTM and CDR2 ANQGSEA. In DNA form, the CDR3 reads TGCAGTGGGGGGGGCGATACGCAGTATTTT. This gives the protein CSGGGDTQYF.

This rearrangement joins TRBV7-9 to TRBJ2-5, with D unresolved. CDR1 is SEHNR and CDR2 is FQNEAQ in the germline V gene (reference sequence). Trimming removed 4 bases from V and 5 bases from J, with 20 bases in between. The CDR3 runs to 16 residues. The CDR3 sequence is CASSSSGVGRMETQYF. The CDR3 nucleotides are TGTGCCAGCAGCTCCTCGGGTGTAGGGCGGATGGAGACCCAGTACTTC.

The rearrangement uses TRBV6-6 and TRBJ1-2; TRBD1 aligns across 7 bases. V gave up 5 bases and J gave up 2 bases; unmatched junction bases: 2. The CDR3 is 13 amino acids. Per the germline V gene, CDR1 is MNHNY and CDR2 is SVGAGI (reference sequence). The CDR3 spells CASSQTGNYGYTF. The CDR3 DNA reads TGTGCCAGCAGTCAGACAGGGAACTATGGCTACACCTTC.

CDR3 nucleotide sequence: TGTGCCAGCAGCCTACAGGCCCGGCACGGGGAGCTGTTTTTT. Amino acids: CASSLQARHGELFF. This chain uses TRBV14 with TRBJ2-2; D might be TRBD1 (5 bases). CDR3 length equals 14 residues. Trimming took off 4 bases at V and 7 bases at J, with 13 bases between the two ends. From germline, CDR1 is SGHDN and CDR2 FVKESK.

The chain employs TRBV27 and TRBJ1-2, with no clear D. The CDR3 has 12 residues. V shed 5 bases and J shed 2 bases, with 6 bases lying between them. CDR1 and CDR2 (germline): MNHEY, SMNVEV (reference sequence). CDR3 DNA sequence: TGTGCCAGCAGTACTGCCAACTATGGCTACACCTTC. It specifies CASSTANYGYTF.

This chain joins TRBV9 and TRBJ2-6; D gene unclear. The CDR3 is made up of 16 amino acids. CDR1 and CDR2 from the germline V gene are SGDLS and YYNGEE. Between the trimmed V and J ends, which lost 0 bases and 0 bases, there was a span of 7 bases. CDR3 coding DNA: TGTGCCAGCAGCGTAGGTGGCGGCTCTGGGGCCAACGTCCTGACTTTC. This encodes CASSVGGGSGANVLTF.

The chain employs TRBV7-2 and TRBJ1-2; D unresolved. The CDR3 is 14 amino acids. From germline, CDR1 is SGHTA and CDR2 FQGNSA. Trimming removed 4 bases at V and 8 bases at J, with 17 bases between. The CDR3 protein is CASSSTPRLGGYTF. The CDR3 DNA follows: TGTGCCAGCAGCTCGACTCCTCGGTTGGGCGGCTACACCTTC.

This chain links TRBV18 with TRBJ2-3; D not certain. In germline, CDR1 is KGHSH, CDR2 LQKENI. This CDR3 comprises 13 residues. The ends were cut back, 4 bases at V and 7 bases at J, with 12 bases in the middle. The CDR3 sequence: CASSQIDSHTQYF. CDR3 in DNA: TGTGCCAGCTCACAAATAGACTCGCATACGCAGTATTTT. Full variable domain (outside the CDR3, taken from reference TRBV18 and TRBJ2-3): NAGVMQNPRHLVRRRGQEARLRCSPMKGHSHVYWYRQLPEEGLKFMVYLQKENIIDESGMPKERFSAEFPKEGPSILRIQQVVRGDSAAYFCASSQIDSHTQYFGPGTRLTVL.

The chain joins TRBV5-6 to TRBJ1-1; D gene ambiguous. Germline V gene data show CDR1 as SGHDT and CDR2 as YYEEEE. The CDR3 covers 14 residues. The V end lost 3 bases, the J end lost 7 bases, and 16 bases lay between the germline ends. CDR3 sequence: CASSSWNTQGEAFF. As DNA, the CDR3 is TGTGCCAGCAGCTCCTGGAACACCCAAGGTGAAGCTTTCTTT.

This CDR3 is CASSSPTGDTYEQYF. DNA of the CDR3: TGTGCCAGCAGTTCCCCGACAGGGGACACCTACGAGCAGTACTTC. The rearrangement uses TRBV6-6 and TRBJ2-7, with 8 bases fitting TRBD1. The V gene's germline CDR1 is MNHNY and CDR2 SVGAGI (reference sequence). This CDR3 region has 15 residues. V was pared by 4 bases and J by 2 bases, with 7 bases of the junction left unmatched.

The chain joins TRBV10-3 to TRBJ2-6; no clear D gene. Trimming took 4 bases from V and 6 from J, leaving 4 bases between them. The germline CDR1 and CDR2 sequences are ENHRY and SYGVKD. The CDR3 length is 12 residues. The CDR3 DNA reads as TGTGCCATCAGTGGAGTGGCCAACGTCCTGACTTTC. It yields the protein CAISGVANVLTF.

This chain joins TRBV5-1 and TRBJ2-1; D uncertain. The germline V gene has CDR1 SGHRS and CDR2 YFSETQ. The CDR3 totals 12 residues. Between the trimmed V and J ends, which lost 4 bases and 6 bases, there was a span of 8 bases. The CDR3: CASSPLFNEQFF. Written as DNA, the CDR3 is TGCGCCAGCAGCCCCCTGTTCAATGAGCAGTTCTTC. Drawing the rest from reference TRBV5-1 and TRBJ2-1, the complete variable domain is KAGVTQTPRYLIKTRGQQVTLSCSPISGHRSVSWYQQTPGQGLQFLFEYFSETQRNKGNFPGRFSGRQFSNSRSEMNVSTLELGDSALYLCASSPLFNEQFFGPGTRLTVL.

The chain recombines TRBV28 with TRBJ1-1; D is uncertain. The CDR3 extends over 14 amino acids. Germline-derived CDR1 and CDR2 are MDHEN and SYDVKM. V was trimmed by 2 bases and J by 6 bases, leaving 13 bases between them. CDR3 residues: CASSLGLRESEAFF. Here the CDR3 DNA reads TGTGCCAGCAGTTTAGGTCTTCGGGAATCTGAAGCTTTCTTT.

The V and J genes are TRBV10-3 and TRBJ2-7; 8 bases align to TRBD2. The ends lost 6 bases at V and 3 bases at J; junction bases unmatched: 7. Germline values: CDR1 ENHRY, CDR2 SYGVKD. The CDR3 is 14 residues long. The DNA of the CDR3 is TGTGCCATCAGCCAATCAGGGACTAGCTACGAGCAGTACTTC. Its protein is CAISQSGTSYEQYF.

V and J are TRBV5-1 and TRBJ1-1; 10 nucleotides match TRBD1. The germline V gene has CDR1 SGHRS and CDR2 YFSETQ. J was trimmed by 0 bases and V by 4 bases; bases with no gene match: 6. This CDR3 has 16 amino acids. The CDR3 coding sequence is TGCGCCAGCAGCATAAGACAGGGGGCCATGAACACTGAAGCTTTCTTT. This sequence encodes CASSIRQGAMNTEAFF.

The rearrangement links TRBV28 to TRBJ2-5; 8 bases agree with TRBD1. V lost 1 base to trimming and J lost 4 bases; unmatched junction nucleotides: 5. Germline V gene lookup returns CDR1 MDHEN and CDR2 SYDVKM. The CDR3 has 15 amino acids. The DNA of the CDR3 is TGTGCCAGCAGTTTATCCGATGACAGGGGAGAGACCCAGTACTTC. Amino acid sequence: CASSLSDDRGETQYF.

This clone showed up just once. The genes are TRBV14 and TRBJ1-2; 9 bases are a match to TRBD1. Germline V gene lookup returns CDR1 SGHDN and CDR2 FVKESK. The CDR3 has 14 residues. V lost 5 bases to trimming and J lost 8 bases; unmatched junction nucleotides: 9. In DNA, the CDR3 is TGTGCCAGCAGCACGACAGGGGGGAGACGGGGCTACACCTTC. This translates into CASSTTGGRRGYTF.

V usage is TRBV9 and J usage is TRBJ1-2, with D uncertain. The CDR3 spans 13 residues. Germline CDR1 SGDLS, CDR2 YYNGEE. The V and J ends lost 0 bases and 4 bases respectively, with 7 bases between them. CDR3 coding DNA: TGTGCCAGCAGCGTAGTCTTCGGCTATGGCTACACCTTC. This gives the protein CASSVVFGYGYTF.

This rearrangement joins TRBV5-1 to TRBJ2-2; 13 bases fit TRBD2. The V gene end was trimmed by 5 bases and the J gene end by 6 bases; junction bases not matched to a gene: 4. The CDR3 loop spans 15 amino acids. The germline V gene encodes CDR1 SGHRS and CDR2 YFSETQ. Here the CDR3 reads CASRRLAGGSGELFF. CDR3 DNA: TGCGCCAGCAGAAGACTAGCGGGAGGCTCCGGGGAGCTGTTTTTT.

The chain has TRBV6-5 and TRBJ1-2; D perhaps matches TRBD1 (6 bases). Germline V gives CDR1 MNHEY, CDR2 SVGAGI. The CDR3 length is 13 residues. V lost 6 bases and J lost 3, with 11 bases in between. CDR3 in amino acids: CASRDRAHYGYTF. Here the CDR3 DNA reads TGTGCCAGCAGGGACAGAGCCCACTATGGCTACACCTTC.

The chain uses TRBV7-6 and TRBJ2-1, with a weak D call TRBD2 (5 bases). Trimming shortened V by 5 bases and J by 3 bases, and 17 bases separated the two germline ends. This CDR3 is 16 amino acids long. Germline V CDR1 and CDR2: SGHVS, FNYEAQ. The CDR3 is CASSPPGIPNYNEQFF. CDR3 DNA: TGTGCCAGCAGCCCACCGGGGATTCCGAACTACAATGAGCAGTTCTTC.

This chain connects TRBV28 to TRBJ1-2, with TRBD1 identical over 7 bases. The junction had 3 bases not matched to a gene; V was cut back by 5 bases and J by 3 bases. The CDR3 extends over 13 amino acids. CDR1 MDHEN and CDR2 SYDVKM come from the germline V gene. CDR3 sequence reads: CASSETGDYGYTF. Here the CDR3 DNA reads TGTGCCAGCAGTGAAACAGGGGACTATGGCTACACCTTC.

The genes are TRBV27 and TRBJ2-1; 9 positions agree with TRBD2. Germline V gives CDR1 MNHEY, CDR2 SMNVEV (reference sequence). This CDR3 is built from 16 residues. The trim removed 2 bases at V and 4 bases at J, leaving 6 bases unmatched. CDR3 sequence: CASSLKAGGDYNEQFF. CDR3 DNA sequence: TGTGCCAGCAGTTTAAAGGCGGGAGGGGATTACAATGAGCAGTTCTTC.

CDR3 nucleotide sequence: TGTGCCAGCAGCTTGGGGGGGGCCGGGGCCAACGTCCTGACTTTC. Translated, it gives CASSLGGAGANVLTF. The rearrangement links TRBV5-6 to TRBJ2-6, with D perhaps being TRBD1 or TRBD2 (6 bases each). Germline V CDR1 and CDR2: SGHDT, YYEEEE. V lost 0 bases to trimming and J lost 4 bases, with 8 bases between them. This CDR3 has 15 residues.

The chain joins TRBV5-4 to TRBJ2-7; possibly TRBD1 for D (5 bases). V was clipped by 0 bases and J by 0 bases, with 10 bases between them. The CDR3 runs 15 residues. The germline V gene has CDR1 SGHNT and CDR2 YYREEE (reference sequence). CDR3 loop: CASSLGQGSSYEQYF. The CDR3 nucleotides are TGTGCCAGCAGCTTGGGGCAGGGTTCCTCCTACGAGCAGTACTTC.

The rearrangement uses TRBV7-2 and TRBJ2-2; 8 bases line up with TRBD2. J gave up 1 base and V 5 bases, and 12 bases lay outside the gene matches. From germline, CDR1 is SGHTA and CDR2 FQGNSA. CDR3 length equals 18 residues. DNA of the CDR3: TGTGCCAGCAGCCCACCGGGACTAGTCGACCTGAACACCGGGGAGCTGTTTTTT. This codes for CASSPPGLVDLNTGELFF.

This chain uses TRBV14 with TRBJ2-2; 12 nucleotides match TRBD2. The CDR3 has 18 amino acids. V lost 5 bases to trimming and J lost 1 base; unmatched junction nucleotides: 8. The germline CDR1 and CDR2 sequences are SGHDN and FVKESK. The CDR3 DNA follows: TGTGCCAGCAGCTCTCTAGCGGGAGGGCCAGGGAACACCGGGGAGCTGTTTTTT. Translation: CASSSLAGGPGNTGELFF.

This clone was seen a handful of times. This chain uses TRBV7-3 with TRBJ2-2; D is perhaps TRBD1 or TRBD2 (6 bases each). Per germline, CDR1 SGHTA and CDR2 FQGTGA. Trimming removed 6 bases at V and 0 bases at J, with 17 bases between. This CDR3 has 17 amino acids. CDR3 sequence reads: CASSPVGGGANTGELFF. CDR3 sequence (DNA): TGTGCCAGCAGTCCGGTGGGGGGCGGAGCGAACACCGGGGAGCTGTTTTTT.